This T cell receptor (beta chain) was documented in a study of T cell responses to AZD1222 COVID-19 vaccine. Overall study: Recipients boosted at about 4 weeks or about 12 weeks are pooled.

The CDR3 loop spans 12 amino acids. Looked up from germline, CDR1 is ENHRY and CDR2 is SYGVKD. Points on this clone: Its target is not known. An end of the junction differs from the germline gene, which may be a read error.

Overall study findings and caveats: Donors, mostly white British, included more females; clonal diversity was possibly underestimated. The study found vaccine-associated CD4 TCRs spanning spike, dominant at 160-218 and 743-854.

Method: immunoSEQ multiplex PCR; TCRdb's copy keeps in-frame clones and lacks some. The sample comprises about 110,000 clones, roughly 88% of which are singletons, and about 5% rests with the top ten. This receptor was obtained from an adult in good health. The input for sequencing was peripheral blood, taken on day 0 of AZD1222 vaccination. The chain joins TRBV10-3 to TRBJ1-1; D is perhaps TRBD1 (6 bases). The CDR3 reads CAISESSLGQYF. The CDR3, as DNA: TGTGCCATCAGTGAGTCTTCTCTAGGACAGTACTTT.